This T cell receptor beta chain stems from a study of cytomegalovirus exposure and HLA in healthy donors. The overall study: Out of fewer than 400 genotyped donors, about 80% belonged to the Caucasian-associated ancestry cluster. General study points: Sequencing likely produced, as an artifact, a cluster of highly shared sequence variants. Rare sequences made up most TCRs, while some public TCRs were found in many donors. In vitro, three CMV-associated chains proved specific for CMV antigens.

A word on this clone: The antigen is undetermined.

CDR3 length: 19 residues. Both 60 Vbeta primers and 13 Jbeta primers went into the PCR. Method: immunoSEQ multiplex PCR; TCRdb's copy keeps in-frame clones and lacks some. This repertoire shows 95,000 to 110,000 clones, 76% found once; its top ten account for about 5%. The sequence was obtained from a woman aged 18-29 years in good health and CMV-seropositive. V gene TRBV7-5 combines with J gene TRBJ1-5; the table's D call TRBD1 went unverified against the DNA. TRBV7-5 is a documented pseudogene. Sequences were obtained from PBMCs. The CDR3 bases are TGTGCCAGAAGCTTAACTCCGAAGGGGGTCGGCAAAAGCAATCAGCCCCAGCATTTT. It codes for CARSLTPKGVGKSNQPQHF.